This entry features one TCR beta chain sequence. Its target is not known. Each CDR3 protein gets one entry after TCRdb re-called the reads with MiXCR. The sample holds fewer than 1,000,000 distinct CDR3 sequences, about a third seen once. The data stem from a study of T cell repertoires in cytomegalovirus infection. Study-wide context: Peptides in the study included HLA-C-restricted and HLA-B-restricted CMV epitopes. Evidence of both CMV infection and a matching HLA type came from public TCR beta signatures. Study conclusions and caveats: Cumulative frequency of public TCR beta families picked out carriers of CMV plus the relevant HLA.

Trimming removed 5 bases from V and 8 bases from J, with 23 bases in between. The V gene's germline CDR1 is SGDLS and CDR2 YYNGEE. The CDR3 consists of 16 residues. This receptor was identified in a human donor in good health (CMV status not recorded). Some clones in this sample may be carry-over from other donors' samples. The chain carries TRBV9 and TRBJ2-1; maybe TRBD2 (6 bases). This specimen consisted of cultured CD8+ T cells from PBMCs, obtained from culture after CMV antigen stimulation. CDR3: CASSNGPGLIYDEQFF. CDR3 coding DNA: TGTGCCAGCAGTAACGGACCGGGACTCATTTACGATGAGCAGTTCTTC.